This T cell receptor (beta chain) was captured by sequencing in a study of T cell clonality in common variable immunodeficiency. Clones were sequenced by immunoSEQ multiplex PCR, and TCRdb holds only the in-frame ones, with some missing. The sample offers under 20,000 clones and no singletons, the top ten holding approximately 12%. The length of the CDR3 is 13 residues. CDR1 and CDR2 (germline): SGHRS, YFSETQ. V lost 7 bases, J lost 1 base, and 11 bases lay in between. As concerns this clone: Its antigen is unidentified. Read sequence stops 3 residues before the CDR3 end, and the germline J gene provides the missing end.

Overall study findings and caveats: The cause of increased CVID clonality remains unclear without subpopulation sequencing. Common variable immunodeficiency TCR beta sequences reportedly had fewer deletions and N-nucleotide insertions.

Sequencing was performed on peripheral blood mononuclear cells. This rearrangement joins TRBV5-1 to TRBJ1-1; D is undetermined. The TCR was taken from a human donor with common variable immunodeficiency. CDR3 DNA (partial): TGCGCCAGCGGCCGACTGCGGAACACTGAA. Translation: CASGRLRNTE. The whole CDR3 region reads CASGRLRNTEAFF.